This T cell receptor beta chain was sequenced for a study of T cell responses to AZD1222 COVID-19 vaccine. Study-wide background: Second-dose schedules of about 4 or about 12 weeks were combined. Whole-study findings and limits: The peak T cell response came first, and repertoires were sampled only after it. Possibly, clonal diversity was underestimated; donors were largely white British and included more females.

To note about this clone: Its antigen remains unidentified.

Produced via immunoSEQ multiplex PCR; TCRdb's table is partial and in-frame only. Of approximately 150,000 clones in the sample, roughly 90% were seen once. CDR3 length: 15 residues. Trimming took 6 bases from V and 4 from J, leaving 18 bases between them. Germline assignment: CDR1 MDHEN and CDR2 SYDVKM. The rearrangement uses TRBV28 and TRBJ1-2, with TRBD1 as a possible D gene (6 bases). Sequenced material: peripheral blood, taken on day 0 of AZD1222 vaccination. The sequence was collected from an adult in good health. The CDR3 DNA reads as TGTGCCAGCAGCCTAACGGGGGCCTCTAGCTATGGCTACACCTTC. Its protein product is CASSLTGASSYGYTF.